The sequence of this T cell receptor (beta chain) was determined in a study of T cell responses to AZD1222 COVID-19 vaccine (dated by TCRdb to the early 2020s). Context from the whole study: AZD1222 recipients whose second dose came at about 4 weeks and those whose second dose came at about 12 weeks were combined into one group, since spike-specific TCR depth and breadth did not differ between the two schedules. A total of over 230 trial participants underwent TCR sequencing, of whom about 210 had received two doses of AZD1222 and approximately 26 had received two doses of the MenACWY control vaccine. Trial participants were enrolled by age into 18-55, 56-69 and 70-plus year subgroups, with roughly 150, 30 and 60 TCR-sequenced participants respectively. What the authors observed across the whole study: Because no day 14 peak-response samples were available, repertoires were characterized only after the peak T cell response. After two AZD1222 doses, both the breadth and the depth of spike-specific TCRs were significantly higher than at day 0 and than in MenACWY recipients. CD4 TCRs associated with the vaccine covered the entire spike protein, and the dominant responses were in regions 160-218 and 743-854. Nearly half of unique spike-specific TCRs reportedly recognized epitopes outside regions mutated in the B.1.351 and B.1.1.7 variants. Most participants were white British and females outnumbered males, and the authors suggested that clonal diversity may have been underestimated. Conclusions about previously exposed vaccinees were limited because only six AZD1222 recipients were SARS-CoV-2 seropositive at baseline. In the small 56-69-year group, the increase in depth fell short of significance, most likely because of low power.

This clone appeared a single time. No antigen is known for it. One base away there is no much larger clone; base qualities are not given. Read against the paper, the sample's time point label means: baseline before first vaccination. Samples from vaccinated people were obtained from the UK trials COV001 and COV002, which included a single-blind randomized controlled phase 2/3 trial of AZD1222 (ChAdOx1 nCoV-19) in healthy adults. For TCRbeta chain sequencing, PBMC samples were collected from trial participants at day 0 and at day 28 after the second dose. V loses 4 bases at its end and J loses 6 bases; junction bases beyond the gene matches: 9. The CDR3, from cysteine to phenylalanine, totals 15 residues. Only the CDR3 portion is preserved as DNA: 45 bases, with reading frame beginning at the first base. The germline V gene encodes CDR1 SEHNR and CDR2 FQNEAQ (reference sequence). The CDR3 regions of human TCRbeta chains were subjected to immunosequencing. Per the source publication's procedure: Repertoire TCRs were matched against a reference library of SARS-CoV-2-specific TCRs generated with the MIRA antigen-specificity platform. Breadth was defined as the fraction of unique TCRs that were SARS-CoV-2-associated, and depth was defined as the fraction of total T cells that were SARS-CoV-2-associated. Each spike-specific TCR was assigned to its reactive spike region and to a CD4 or CD8 class using the MIRA data. Log10-transformed breadth and depth values were compared by one-way ANOVA with Sidak's multiple comparisons tests. In TCRdb, the immuneACCESS table is reduced to in-frame sequences with V and J assigned. These tables do not hold every clone; where another copy was compared, an unresolved V gene accounts for under half, and the others remain unexplained. The DNA was the basis for D and trimming; V, J and clone size are from that table. The sample table lists 150,000 or so clones, about 90% of them with a count of one. Under 5.5% of the sample is held by the ten biggest clonotypes.

The chain is assembled from TRBV7-9 and TRBJ2-7; TRBD2 fits 10 bases in the junction. Sequenced here: peripheral blood, sampled on day 0 of AZD1222 vaccination. The sequence was obtained from an adult in good health. The CDR3 reads CASSSKAGGLSEQYF. The nucleotide sequence is TGTGCCAGCAGCTCCAAAGCGGGAGGGCTCTCCGAGCAGTACTTC.